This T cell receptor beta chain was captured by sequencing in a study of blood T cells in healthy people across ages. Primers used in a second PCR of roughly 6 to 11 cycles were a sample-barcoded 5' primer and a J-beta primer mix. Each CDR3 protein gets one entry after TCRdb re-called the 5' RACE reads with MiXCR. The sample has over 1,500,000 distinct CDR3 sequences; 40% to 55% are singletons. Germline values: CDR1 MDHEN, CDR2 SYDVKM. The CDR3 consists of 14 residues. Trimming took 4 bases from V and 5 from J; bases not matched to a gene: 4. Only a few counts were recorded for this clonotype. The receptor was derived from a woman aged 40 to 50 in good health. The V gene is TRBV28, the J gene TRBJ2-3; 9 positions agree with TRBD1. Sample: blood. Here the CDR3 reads CASSSSDRGDTQYF. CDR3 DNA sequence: TGTGCCAGCAGTTCCTCGGACAGGGGAGATACGCAGTATTTT.